This T cell receptor beta chain was captured in a study of shared clonotypes between healthy human individuals. Whole-study findings and limits: Among non-shared clonotypes, generation probabilities were lower than among those shared by all four donors.

As to this clone: What it binds is not known.

This table comes from immunoSEQ multiplex PCR, and its TCRdb copy is limited to in-frame clones, with some not included. Among around 1.9 million clones listed, roughly 91% were seen once. Terminally differentiated effector memory CD45RA+ cells were left out of the naive CD8 fraction, which was CD45RO-negative and positively selected for CCR7. The donors, healthy adults who were HIV-negative, had experienced no recent acute infections or vaccinations. Trimming stripped 4 bases from V and 2 bases from J, with 12 bases between. Germline V gene lookup returns CDR1 GTSNPN and CDR2 SVGIG (reference sequence). The CDR3 has 13 amino acids.

Sequences were obtained from naive CD8+ T cells from PBMCs. The V and J genes are TRBV30 and TRBJ2-7; D remains unclear. The source is a man between 18 and 35 years old in good health. Some clones in this sample may be carry-over from other donors' samples. CDR3: CAWTRAAAYEQYF. The CDR3 DNA reads TGTGCCTGGACTCGGGCAGCCGCCTACGAGCAGTACTTC.